This T cell receptor (beta chain) appears in the sequencing data of a study of immune evolution from preneoplasia to lung adenocarcinoma. This CDR3 contains 14 residues. Per the germline V gene, CDR1 is MNHNY and CDR2 is SVGAGI (reference sequence). The junction had 8 bases not matched to a gene; V was cut back by 6 bases and J by 5 bases. The method was immunoSEQ multiplex PCR; TCRdb's version includes in-frame clones alone and lacks a portion of them. The sample has about 8,200 clones; 80% are singletons. Study-level results: Top clone frequencies peaked in normal lung, apparently declining through invasive adenocarcinoma. Later-stage lesions appeared to have more T cells, more diversity, less clonality.

For this clone: Antigen unknown.

Histologic diagnosis was independently verified by two lung pathologists. Sample: FFPE adjacent normal lung tissue. The origin of this receptor is a person between 65 and 80 years old with lung adenocarcinoma. The rearrangement links TRBV6-6 to TRBJ1-1; 8 bases are a match to TRBD1. The DNA for the CDR3 is TGTGCCAGCAGCCTCGCAGGGGGCTGGACTGAAGCTTTCTTT. Amino acids: CASSLAGGWTEAFF.